The following is a TCR beta chain sequence with its context. This specimen comes from a study of blood T cells in healthy people across ages. Primers used in a second PCR of about 6 to 11 cycles were a sample-barcoded 5' primer and a J-beta primer mix. All samples yielded 3 million or more CDR3-containing paired-end reads. A single record per CDR3 protein comes from TCRdb applying MiXCR to the 5' RACE reads. The table shows about 780,000 distinct CDR3 sequences, with 46% occurring only once. This clonotype was obtained from a man at least 80 years old in good health. Sequences were obtained from blood.

The CDR3 DNA sequence: TGTGCCAGCAGTTTATCGCGGAGGGGGGCAGATACGCAGTATTTT. It encodes CASSLSRRGADTQYF. This rearrangement joins TRBV27 to TRBJ2-3; tentatively, D is TRBD1 or TRBD2 (6 bases each). CDR3 length: 15 amino acids. V lost 0 bases, J lost 4 bases, and 11 bases lay in between. The germline CDR1 and CDR2 sequences are MNHEY and SMNVEV (reference sequence).